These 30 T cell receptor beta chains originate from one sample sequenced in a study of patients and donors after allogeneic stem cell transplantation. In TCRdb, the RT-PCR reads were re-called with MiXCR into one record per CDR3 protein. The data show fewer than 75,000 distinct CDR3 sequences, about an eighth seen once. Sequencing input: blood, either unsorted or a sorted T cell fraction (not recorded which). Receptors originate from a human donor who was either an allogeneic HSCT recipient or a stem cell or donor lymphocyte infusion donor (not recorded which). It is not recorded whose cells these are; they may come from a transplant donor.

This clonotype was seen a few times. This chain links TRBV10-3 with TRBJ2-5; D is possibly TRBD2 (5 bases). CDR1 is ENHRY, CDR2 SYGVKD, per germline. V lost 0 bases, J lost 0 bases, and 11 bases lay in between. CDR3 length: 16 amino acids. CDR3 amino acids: CAISESLGEYQETQYF. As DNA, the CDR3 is TGTGCCATCAGTGAGTCGCTCGGGGAGTACCAAGAGACCCAGTACTTC.

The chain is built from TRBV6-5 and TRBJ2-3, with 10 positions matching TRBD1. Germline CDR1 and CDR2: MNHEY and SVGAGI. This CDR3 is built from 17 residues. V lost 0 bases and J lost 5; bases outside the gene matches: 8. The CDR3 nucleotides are TGTGCCAGCAGTTACTCGTGGGGACAGGGGTTACTAGATACGCAGTATTTT. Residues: CASSYSWGQGLLDTQYF.

CDR3 in DNA: TGTGCCAGCAGCAACGACAGACCGAACACCGGGGAGCTGTTTTTT. Translated: CASSNDRPNTGELFF. The V call is TRBV6-2 or TRBV6-3, the J call TRBJ2-2, with D possibly being TRBD1 (5 bases). Germline CDR1 reads MNHEY; CDR2 reads SVGEGT. This CDR3 region has 15 residues. V lost 6 bases and J 0 bases, leaving 11 bases between the germline ends.

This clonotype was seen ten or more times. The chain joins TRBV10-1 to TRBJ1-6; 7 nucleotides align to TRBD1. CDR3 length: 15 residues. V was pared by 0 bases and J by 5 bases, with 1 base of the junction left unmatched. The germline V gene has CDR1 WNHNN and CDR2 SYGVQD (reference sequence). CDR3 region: CASSESDRNNSPLHF. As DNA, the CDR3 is TGCGCCAGCAGTGAGTCGGACAGGAATAATTCACCCCTCCACTTT.

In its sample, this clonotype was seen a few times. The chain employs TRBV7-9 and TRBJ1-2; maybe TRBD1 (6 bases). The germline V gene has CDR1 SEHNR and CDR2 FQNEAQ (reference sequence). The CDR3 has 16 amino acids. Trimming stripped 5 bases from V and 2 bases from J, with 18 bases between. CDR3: CASSHLNRELNYGYTF. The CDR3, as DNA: TGTGCCAGCAGCCACCTGAACAGGGAGCTCAACTATGGCTACACCTTC. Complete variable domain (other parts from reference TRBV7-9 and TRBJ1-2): DTGVSQNPRHKITKRGQNVTFRCDPISEHNRLYWYRQTLGQGPEFLTYFQNEAQLEKSRLLSDRFSAERPKGSFSTLEIQRTEQGDSAMYLCASSHLNRELNYGYTFGSGTRLTVV.

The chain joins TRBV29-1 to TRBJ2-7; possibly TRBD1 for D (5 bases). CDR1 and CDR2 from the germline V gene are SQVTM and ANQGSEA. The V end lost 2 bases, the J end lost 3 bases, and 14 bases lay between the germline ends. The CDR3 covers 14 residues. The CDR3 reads CSVEIVGAYYEQYF. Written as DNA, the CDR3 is TGCAGCGTTGAAATCGTTGGGGCCTACTACGAGCAGTACTTC.

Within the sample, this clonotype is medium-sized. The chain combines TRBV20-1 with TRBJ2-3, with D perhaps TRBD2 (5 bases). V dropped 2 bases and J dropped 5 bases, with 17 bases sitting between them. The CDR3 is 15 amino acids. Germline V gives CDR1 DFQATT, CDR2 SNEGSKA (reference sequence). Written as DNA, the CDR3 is TGCAGTGCTAGACCAGCGGAAGCTCTACGAGATACGCAGTATTTT. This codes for CSARPAEALRDTQYF.

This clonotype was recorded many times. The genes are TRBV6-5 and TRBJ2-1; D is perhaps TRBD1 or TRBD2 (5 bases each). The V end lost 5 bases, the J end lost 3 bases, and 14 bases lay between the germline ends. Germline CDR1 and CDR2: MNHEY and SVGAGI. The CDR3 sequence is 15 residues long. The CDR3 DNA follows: TGTGCCAGCAGTGATTCCGGGACCAACTACAATGAGCAGTTCTTC. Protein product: CASSDSGTNYNEQFF.

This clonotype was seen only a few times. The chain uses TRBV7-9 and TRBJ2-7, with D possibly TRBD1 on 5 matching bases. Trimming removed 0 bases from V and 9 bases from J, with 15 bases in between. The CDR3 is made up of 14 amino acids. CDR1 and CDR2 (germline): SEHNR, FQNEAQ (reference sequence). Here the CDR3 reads CASSLALERRGQYF. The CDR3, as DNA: TGTGCCAGCAGCTTAGCGCTGGAGAGAAGGGGGCAGTACTTC.

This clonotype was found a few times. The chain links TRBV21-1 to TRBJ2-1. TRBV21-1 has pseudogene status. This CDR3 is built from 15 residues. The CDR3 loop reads CASGLKADGHFEQFF. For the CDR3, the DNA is TGTGCCAGCGGGCTGAAGGCGGACGGCCATTTTGAGCAGTTCTTC.

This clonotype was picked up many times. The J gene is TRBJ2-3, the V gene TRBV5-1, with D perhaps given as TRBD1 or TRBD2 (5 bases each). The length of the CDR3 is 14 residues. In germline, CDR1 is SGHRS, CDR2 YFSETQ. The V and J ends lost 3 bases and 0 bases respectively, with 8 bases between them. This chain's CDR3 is CASSSGPSTDTQYF. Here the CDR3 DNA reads TGCGCCAGCAGCTCGGGACCGAGCACAGATACGCAGTATTTT.

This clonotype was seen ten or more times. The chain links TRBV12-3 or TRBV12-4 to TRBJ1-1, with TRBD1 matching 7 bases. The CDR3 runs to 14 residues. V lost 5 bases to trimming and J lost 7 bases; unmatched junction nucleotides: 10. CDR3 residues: CASSPRQGHLEAFF. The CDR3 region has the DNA TGTGCCAGCAGTCCCCGACAGGGCCACCTTGAAGCTTTCTTT.

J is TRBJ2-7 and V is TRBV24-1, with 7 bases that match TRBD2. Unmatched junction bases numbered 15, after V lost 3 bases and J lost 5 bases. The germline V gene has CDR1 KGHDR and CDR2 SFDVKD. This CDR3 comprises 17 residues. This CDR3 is CATSDRRALAGVDEQYF. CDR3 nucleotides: TGTGCCACCAGTGATAGGAGGGCGCTGGCGGGAGTGGACGAGCAGTACTTC.

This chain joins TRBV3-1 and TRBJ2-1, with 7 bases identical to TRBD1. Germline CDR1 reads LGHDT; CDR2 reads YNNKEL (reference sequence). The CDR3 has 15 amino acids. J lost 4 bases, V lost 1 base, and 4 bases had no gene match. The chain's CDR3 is CASSQGRGQYNEQFF. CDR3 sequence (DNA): TGTGCCAGCAGCCAAGGAAGGGGACAGTACAATGAGCAGTTCTTC.

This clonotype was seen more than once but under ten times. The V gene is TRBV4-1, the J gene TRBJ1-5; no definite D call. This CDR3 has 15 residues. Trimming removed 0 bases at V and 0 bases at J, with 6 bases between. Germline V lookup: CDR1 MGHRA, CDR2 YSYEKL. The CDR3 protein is CASSQERTSNQPQHF. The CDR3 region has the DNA TGCGCCAGCAGCCAAGAGCGGACTAGCAATCAGCCCCAGCATTTT.

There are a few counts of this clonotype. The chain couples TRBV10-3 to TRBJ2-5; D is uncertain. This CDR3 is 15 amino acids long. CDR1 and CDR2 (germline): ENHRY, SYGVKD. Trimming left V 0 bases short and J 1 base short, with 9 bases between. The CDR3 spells CAISESNNPQETQYF. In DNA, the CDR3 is TGTGCCATCAGTGAGTCAAACAATCCCCAAGAGACCCAGTACTTC.

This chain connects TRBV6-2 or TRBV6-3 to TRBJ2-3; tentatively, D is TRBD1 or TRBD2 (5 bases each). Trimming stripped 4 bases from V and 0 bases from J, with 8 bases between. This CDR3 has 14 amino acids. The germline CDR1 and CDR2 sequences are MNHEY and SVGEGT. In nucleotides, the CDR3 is TGTGCCAGCAGTTTGGGACGTAGCACAGATACGCAGTATTTT. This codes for CASSLGRSTDTQYF.

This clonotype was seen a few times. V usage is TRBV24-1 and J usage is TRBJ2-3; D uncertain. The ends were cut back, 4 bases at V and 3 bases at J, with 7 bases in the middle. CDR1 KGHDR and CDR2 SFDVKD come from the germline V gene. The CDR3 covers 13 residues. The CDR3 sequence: CATSEGMTDTQYF. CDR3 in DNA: TGTGCCACCAGTGAGGGGATGACAGATACGCAGTATTTT.

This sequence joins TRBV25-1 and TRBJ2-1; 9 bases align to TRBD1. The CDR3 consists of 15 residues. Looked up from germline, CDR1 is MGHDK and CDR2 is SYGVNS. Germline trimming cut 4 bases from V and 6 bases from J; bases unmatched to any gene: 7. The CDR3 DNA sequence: TGTGCCAGCAGTGGACCAAGGACAGGGGTCAATGAGCAGTTCTTC. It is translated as CASSGPRTGVNEQFF.

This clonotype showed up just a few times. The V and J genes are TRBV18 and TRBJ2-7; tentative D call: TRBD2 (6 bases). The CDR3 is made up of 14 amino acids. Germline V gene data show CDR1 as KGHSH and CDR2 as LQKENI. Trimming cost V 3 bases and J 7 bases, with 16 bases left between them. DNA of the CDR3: TGTGCCAGCTCACCCCCCGGGAGATATCAAGAGCAGTACTTC. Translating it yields CASSPPGRYQEQYF. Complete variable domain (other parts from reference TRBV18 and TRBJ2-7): NAGVMQNPRHLVRRRGQEARLRCSPMKGHSHVYWYRQLPEEGLKFMVYLQKENIIDESGMPKERFSAEFPKEGPSILRIQQVVRGDSAAYFCASSPPGRYQEQYFGPGTRLTVT.

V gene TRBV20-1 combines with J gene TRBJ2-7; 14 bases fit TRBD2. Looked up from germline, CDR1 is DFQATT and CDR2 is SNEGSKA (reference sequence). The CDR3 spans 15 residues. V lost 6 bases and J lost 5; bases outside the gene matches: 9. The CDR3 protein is CSALGTSGSSHEQYF. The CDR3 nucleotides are TGCAGTGCCCTGGGGACTAGCGGGAGCAGCCACGAGCAGTACTTC.

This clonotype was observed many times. The CDR3 sequence: CSAGPEQFF. The CDR3 DNA reads as TGCAGCGCTGGCCCCGAGCAGTTCTTC. The chain couples TRBV29-1 to TRBJ2-1; D call uncertain. The CDR3 totals 9 residues. Trimming left V 7 bases short and J 10 bases short, with 8 bases between. CDR1 is SQVTM and CDR2 is ANQGSEA in the germline V gene.

CDR3 sequence reads: CASSEPGLHTGELFF. CDR3 nucleotide sequence: TGCGCCAGCAGTGAGCCGGGACTTCACACCGGGGAGCTGTTTTTT. The rearrangement joins TRBV10-2 to TRBJ2-2; tentatively, D is TRBD2 (6 bases). The germline V gene has CDR1 WSHSY and CDR2 SAAADI. Trimming took off 2 bases at V and 3 bases at J, with 10 bases between the two ends. This CDR3 comprises 15 residues.

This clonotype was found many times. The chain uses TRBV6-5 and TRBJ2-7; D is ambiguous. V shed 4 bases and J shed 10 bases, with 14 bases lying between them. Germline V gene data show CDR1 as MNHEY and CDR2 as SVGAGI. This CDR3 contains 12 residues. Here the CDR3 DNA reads TGTGCCAGCAGTTTACTGAACGGTTTCCAGTACTTC. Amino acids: CASSLLNGFQYF.

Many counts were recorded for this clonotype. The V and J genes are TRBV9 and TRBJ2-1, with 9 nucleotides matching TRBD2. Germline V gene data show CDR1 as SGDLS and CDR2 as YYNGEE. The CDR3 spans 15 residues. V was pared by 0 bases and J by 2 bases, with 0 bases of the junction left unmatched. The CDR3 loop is CASSVGGRAYNEQFF. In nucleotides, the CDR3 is TGTGCCAGCAGCGTAGGCGGGAGGGCCTACAATGAGCAGTTCTTC.

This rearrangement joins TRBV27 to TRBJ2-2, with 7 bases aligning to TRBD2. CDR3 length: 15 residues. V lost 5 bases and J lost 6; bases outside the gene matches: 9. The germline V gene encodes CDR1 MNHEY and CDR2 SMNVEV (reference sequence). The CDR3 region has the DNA TGTGCCAGCAGTAGCGGGGCACTCTTCCCCGGGGAGCTGTTTTTT. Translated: CASSSGALFPGELFF.

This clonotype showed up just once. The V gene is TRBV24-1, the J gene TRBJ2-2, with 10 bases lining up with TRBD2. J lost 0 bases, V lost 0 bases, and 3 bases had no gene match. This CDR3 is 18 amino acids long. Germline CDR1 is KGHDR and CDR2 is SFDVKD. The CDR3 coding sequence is TGTGCCACCAGTGATTTGACTAGCGGGATCGCGAACACCGGGGAGCTGTTTTTT. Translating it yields CATSDLTSGIANTGELFF.

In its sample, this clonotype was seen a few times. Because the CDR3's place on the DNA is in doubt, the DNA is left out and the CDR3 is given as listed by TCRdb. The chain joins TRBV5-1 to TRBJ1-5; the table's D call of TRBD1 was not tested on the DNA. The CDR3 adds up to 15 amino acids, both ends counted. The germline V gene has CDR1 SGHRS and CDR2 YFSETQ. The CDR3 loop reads CASSFGPGDNQPQHF.

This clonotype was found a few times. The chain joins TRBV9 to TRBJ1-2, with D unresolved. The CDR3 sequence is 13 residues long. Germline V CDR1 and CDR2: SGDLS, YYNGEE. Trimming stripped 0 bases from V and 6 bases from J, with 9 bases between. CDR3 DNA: TGTGCCAGCAGCGTAGCTACGAAGGATGGCTACACCTTC. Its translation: CASSVATKDGYTF.

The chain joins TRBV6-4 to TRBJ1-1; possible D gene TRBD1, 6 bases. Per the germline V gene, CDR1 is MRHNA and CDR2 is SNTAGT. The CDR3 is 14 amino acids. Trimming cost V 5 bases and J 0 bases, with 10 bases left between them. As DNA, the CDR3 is TGTGCCAGCAGTCCCGACAGGATGAACACTGAAGCTTTCTTT. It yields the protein CASSPDRMNTEAFF.